This TCR beta chain emerged from a study of CD8+CD57+ T cells in acquired aplastic anemia. Study information: On average, sorted CD4+ and CD8+ cells gave around 3.3 ug of DNA. Approximately 9.9 million reads, on average, were obtained for CD4+ cells from healthy donors.

TCR beta VDJ and CDR3 profiles were obtained from a genomic DNA template. TCRdb re-called the reads through MiXCR, storing one row per CDR3 protein. Found here are around 230,000 distinct CDR3 sequences, roughly 55% of them singletons; the top ten hold about 29%. Study-wide findings and caveats: Patients had fewer than 35 CD8+ CDR3 sequences in common with controls (the shared set). With respect to CD8+ Simpson's diversity, patients and controls did not differ significantly.

In the case of this clonotype: Its antigen is unidentified.

The V gene's germline CDR1 is DFQATT and CDR2 SNEGSKA (reference sequence). The CDR3 length is 12 residues. Trimming took off 3 bases at V and 4 bases at J, with 10 bases between the two ends. This TCR was recovered from a human donor in good health. J is TRBJ2-7 and V is TRBV20-1; D is possibly TRBD1 (5 bases). The sequencing sample was made of sorted CD4+, CD8+, or CD8+CD57+ T cells (not recorded which) from PBMCs. The DNA of the CDR3 is TGCAGTGCTAGCCTACAGGAATACGAGCAGTACTTC. Protein: CSASLQEYEQYF.